This TCR beta chain was retrieved from a study of shared clonotypes between healthy human individuals. General study points: With a few donors compared, roughly 5% of naive CD4 clonotypes were shared. Non-shared clonotypes had lower generation probabilities than clonotypes shared by all four sorted-subset donors.

As for this clone: No antigen is known for it.

The study separated CD4+ cells into CD45RA+ naive and CD45RA-negative memory subsets. Produced via immunoSEQ multiplex PCR; TCRdb's table is partial and in-frame only. The sample has some 1.5 million clones; roughly 96% are singletons. Germline loops: CDR1 MDHEN, CDR2 SYDVKM. Trimming took off 5 bases at V and 4 bases at J, with 15 bases between the two ends. This CDR3 has 14 amino acids. The sequence came from a man aged 25-45 years in good health. The chain is built from TRBV28 and TRBJ2-7, with D possibly being TRBD2 (6 bases). The material sequenced was naive CD4+ T cells sorted from blood. Subset meaning: CD45RA+ positively selected. CDR3 protein: CASSPPAGRYEQYF. Written as DNA, the CDR3 is TGTGCCAGCAGTCCGCCGGCAGGGAGGTACGAGCAGTACTTC.